Detailed here is one T cell receptor (beta chain). The CDR3 is 15 residues long. Trimming removed 8 bases from V and 5 bases from J; junction bases left unmatched: 8. The germline V gene has CDR1 MGHRA and CDR2 YSYEKL. Methods used by the authors: Amplification from reference gene primers served as the basis for estimated nucleated cell counts. Repertoires were generated with immunoSEQ multiplex PCR, while TCRdb's copy carries only in-frame clones and drops some. V and J calls and clone size come straight from that table; D and trimming were deduced from the DNA. The sample records under 150,000 clones, approximately 80% being singletons. These data belong to a study of blood T cell repertoires in COVID-19. Across the whole study: Donors in the United States, Italy and Spain gave samples during acute or convalescent COVID-19. PBMCs, B-cell-depleted T cells, or T cells were the source of the cDNA or gDNA that made up the material.

V usage is TRBV4-1 and J usage is TRBJ1-6; 8 nucleotides align to TRBD1. The sequencing input was peripheral blood. The sequence was obtained from a woman in her forties with acute or convalescent COVID-19. The CDR3 DNA follows: TGCGCCAGCGCCCGACAGGGGATAGATAATTCACCCCTCCACTTT. Its protein product is CASARQGIDNSPLHF.